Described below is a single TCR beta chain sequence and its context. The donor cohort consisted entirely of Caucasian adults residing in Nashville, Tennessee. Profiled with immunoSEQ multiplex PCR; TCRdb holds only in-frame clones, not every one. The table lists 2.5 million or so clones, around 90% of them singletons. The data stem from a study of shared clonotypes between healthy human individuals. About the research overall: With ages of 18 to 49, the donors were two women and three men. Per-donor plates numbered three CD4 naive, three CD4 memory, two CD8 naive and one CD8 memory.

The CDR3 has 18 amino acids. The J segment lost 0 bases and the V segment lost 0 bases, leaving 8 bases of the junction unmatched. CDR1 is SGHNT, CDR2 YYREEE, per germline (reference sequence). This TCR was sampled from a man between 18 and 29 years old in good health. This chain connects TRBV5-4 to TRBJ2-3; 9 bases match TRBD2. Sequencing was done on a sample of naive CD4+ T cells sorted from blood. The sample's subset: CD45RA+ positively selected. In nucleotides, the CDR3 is TGTGCCAGCAGCTTGGGTGGCGGGAGGGCCACTAGCACAGATACGCAGTATTTT. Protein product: CASSLGGGRATSTDTQYF. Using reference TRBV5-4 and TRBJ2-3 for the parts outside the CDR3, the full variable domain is ETGVTQSPTHLIKTRGQQVTLRCSSQSGHNTVSWYQQALGQGPQFIFQYYREEENGRGNFPPRFSGLQFPNYSSELNVNALELDDSALYLCASSLGGGRATSTDTQYFGPGTRLTVL.